The next 7 T cell receptor beta chains were all read from a single sample in a study of molecular identifiers for immune sequencing clone quantification. One entry per CDR3 protein results from TCRdb running MiXCR on the PCR reads. The sample lists about 640,000 distinct CDR3 sequences, 15% to 20% occurring once. The specimen sequenced was naive CD8+ T cells from blood, with Jurkat cell RNA spiked in. Subset of the sample: FACS-sorted CD8+CD4-CCR7+CD45RA+ naive T cells. The source is a human donor in good health. Some libraries in this study had Jurkat cell RNA spiked in.

There are many counts of this clonotype. The V gene is TRBV28, the J gene TRBJ2-3; D gene ambiguous. Germline lookup yields CDR1 MDHEN and CDR2 SYDVKM. V was pared by 3 bases and J by 3 bases, with 13 bases between. There are 15 residues in the CDR3. The CDR3: CASSLNGRRTDTQYF. The CDR3 DNA reads as TGTGCCAGCAGTTTGAACGGCCGACGGACAGATACGCAGTATTTT.

Many counts were recorded for this clonotype. This chain joins TRBV29-1 and TRBJ1-1; no clear D gene. Germline V gene data show CDR1 as SQVTM and CDR2 as ANQGSEA. Trimming pared 0 bases from V and 7 bases from J, leaving 9 bases between. This CDR3 region has 12 residues. The CDR3 region is CSVEDWAGEAFF. The CDR3 nucleotides read TGCAGCGTTGAAGATTGGGCAGGTGAAGCTTTCTTT.

The chain recombines TRBV20-1 with TRBJ2-7; 7 bases align to TRBD2. Trimming took 6 bases from V and 0 from J; bases not matched to a gene: 8. The CDR3 spans 14 residues. Germline V gene sequence: CDR1 DFQATT, CDR2 SNEGSKA (reference sequence). The CDR3 DNA sequence: TGCAGTGCGACCGGGACTACCAGCTCCTACGAGCAGTACTTC. Amino acid sequence: CSATGTTSSYEQYF.

The V and J genes are TRBV24-1 and TRBJ2-3; TRBD1 is a possible D gene (5 bases). Trimming took off 6 bases at V and 2 bases at J, with 14 bases between the two ends. CDR1 and CDR2 (germline): KGHDR, SFDVKD. This CDR3 is 15 amino acids long. The CDR3 DNA follows: TGTGCCACCAGTTTGTCAGGGTTGGTCACAGATACGCAGTATTTT. Amino acid sequence: CATSLSGLVTDTQYF.

Comment on this clonotype: At one end the junction does not follow the germline gene, possibly because of a read error. The V call is TRBV4-1, the J call TRBJ1-4, with unresolved D. Germline V gives CDR1 MGHRA, CDR2 YSYEKL. This CDR3 comprises 16 residues. The CDR3 reads CVSSQAGAGTNEKLFF. DNA for the CDR3: TGCGTCAGCAGCCAAGCGGGAGCGGGAACTAATGAAAAACTGTTTTTT.

Details on this clonotype: Just one base apart from a much larger clone, this may be a read error. The V and J genes are TRBV18 and TRBJ2-6; possible D gene TRBD1, 5 bases. Per the germline V gene, CDR1 is KGHSH and CDR2 is LQKENI. The CDR3 is made up of 15 amino acids. DNA for the CDR3: TGTGCCAGCTCACCGGACAAGTCTGGGGCCAACGTCCTGGCTTTC. Protein product: CASSPDKSGANVLAF.

Notes on this clonotype: Being one base from a much bigger clone, this may be a read error. V and J are TRBV29-1 and TRBJ1-1, with a possible D match to TRBD1 (6 bases). V was pared by 5 bases and J by 3 bases, with 7 bases between. The CDR3 is 11 residues long. CDR1 is SQVTM, CDR2 ANQGSEA, per germline. The CDR3 reads CSVRTDTEAFF. DNA of the CDR3: TGCAGCGTTCGGACAGACACTGAAGCTTTCTTT.